This section outlines one TCR beta chain sequence together with its context. This CDR3 region has 17 residues. V lost 5 bases, J lost 0 bases, and 18 bases lay in between. Germline CDR1 SGHVS, CDR2 FQNEAQ. The data were obtained in a study of OX40 agonist ivuxolimab in advanced cancers. The overall study: Every 2 weeks, patients received ivuxolimab intravenously, dosed at 0.01 to 10 mg/kg.

Produced via immunoSEQ multiplex PCR; TCRdb's table is partial and in-frame only. This table has tens of thousands of clones, 83% appearing once. The receptor was derived from an adult with an advanced solid tumor such as melanoma, head and neck, liver or kidney cancer. Sample: CD4+ or CD8+ T cells sorted from blood, taken in a trial of the OX40 agonist ivuxolimab. The chain is built from TRBV7-8 and TRBJ2-3; a weak D match, TRBD1 (6 bases). The CDR3: CASSLWRTVTSTDTQYF. The CDR3 region has the DNA TGTGCCAGCAGCCTATGGAGGACAGTTACTAGCACAGATACGCAGTATTTT. Based on the CDR3 plus reference TRBV7-8 and TRBJ2-3, the full variable domain is GAGVSQSPRYKVAKRGQDVALRCDPISGHVSLFWYQQALGQGPEFLTYFQNEAQLDKSGLPSDRFFAERPEGSVSTLKIQRTQQEDSAVYLCASSLWRTVTSTDTQYFGPGTRLTVL.